The subject of this entry is one T cell receptor (beta chain). The antigen remains undetermined. The data stem from a study of cytomegalovirus exposure and HLA in healthy donors. Study details: A subsequent analysis reported that the approximately 120 validation repertoires were produced on the same platform that had also been used for the roughly 710 first-cohort repertoires. The study's findings and limits: It was approximately 150 TCR beta chains that were listed as cytomegalovirus-associated. CMV antigen specificity of a few CMV-associated chains was confirmed in vitro. Subsequent analysis revealed that first-cohort TCR clusters tended to co-occur in the approximately 120 validation repertoires.

Clones were sequenced by immunoSEQ multiplex PCR, and TCRdb holds only the in-frame ones, with some missing. In the table there are approximately 300,000 clones, roughly nine tenths of which are singletons. CDR1 GTSNPN and CDR2 SVGIG come from the germline V gene (reference sequence). The CDR3 length is 12 residues. Trimming stripped 4 bases from V and 6 bases from J, with 12 bases between. This TCR was recovered from a woman in her 30s in good health and CMV-seropositive. V gene TRBV30 combines with J gene TRBJ2-5, with a weak D call TRBD1 (6 bases). Sequenced sample: PBMCs. The CDR3 DNA follows: TGTGCCTGGATACAGGGCGGGCAGACCCAGTACTTC. Protein sequence: CAWIQGGQTQYF.